One sample yielded the 17 T cell receptor beta chains listed below, sequenced in a study of blood T cell repertoires in COVID-19. Assay used: immunoSEQ multiplex PCR; TCRdb lists only in-frame clones, some missing. The table records a few hundred thousand clones, approximately 86% of them present only once. What was sequenced was peripheral blood. The receptors were sampled from a man aged 18 to 30 with active or convalescent COVID-19.

The V and J genes are TRBV9 and TRBJ2-7, with D unclear. The ends were cut back, 3 bases at V and 6 bases at J, with 22 bases in the middle. In germline, CDR1 is SGDLS, CDR2 YYNGEE. The CDR3 extends over 16 amino acids. The CDR3: CASSETPGYGFSEQYF. As DNA, the CDR3 is TGTGCCAGCAGCGAAACCCCCGGGTACGGGTTTTCCGAGCAGTACTTC.

The rearrangement joins TRBV7-9 to TRBJ1-2; 8 bases are a match to TRBD1. The length of the CDR3 is 14 residues. The V segment lost 5 bases and the J segment 3 bases; nucleotides outside the gene matches: 5. Germline V gives CDR1 SEHNR, CDR2 FQNEAQ (reference sequence). CDR3 DNA: TGTGCCAGCAGCGAGGACAGGGCCTACTATGGCTACACCTTC. Residues: CASSEDRAYYGYTF.

This clone was observed a few times. V and J are TRBV7-6 and TRBJ1-4; D not resolved. The V end lost 1 base, the J end lost 10 bases, and 7 bases lay between the germline ends. The germline CDR1 and CDR2 sequences are SGHVS and FNYEAQ. The CDR3 has 12 amino acids. The CDR3 DNA reads TGTGCCAGCAGCTTAGATCAGGCAAAACTGTTTTTT. This translates into CASSLDQAKLFF.

This rearrangement joins TRBV27 to TRBJ2-3; D might be TRBD2 (5 bases). V was pared by 4 bases and J by 5 bases, with 7 bases between. Per germline, CDR1 MNHEY and CDR2 SMNVEV (reference sequence). The CDR3 totals 12 residues. CDR3: CASSYGVDTQYF. The CDR3 coding sequence is TGTGCCAGCAGTTACGGGGTAGATACGCAGTATTTT.

The rearrangement joins TRBV27 to TRBJ1-4; TRBD1 might be the D (6 bases). CDR1 and CDR2 (germline): MNHEY, SMNVEV (reference sequence). Deletions cut 1 base from V and 5 bases from J, with 11 bases between. This CDR3 comprises 15 residues. The CDR3: CASSLLGGRNEKLFF. For the CDR3, the DNA is TGTGCCAGCAGTTTATTGGGGGGGCGGAATGAAAAACTGTTTTTT.

A few counts support this clone. The chain is built from TRBV7-9 and TRBJ1-6; the D gene is possibly TRBD1 (5 bases). The CDR3 totals 14 residues. Germline assignment: CDR1 SEHNR and CDR2 FQNEAQ (reference sequence). V was cut by 5 bases and J by 12 bases, with 17 bases left in between. The CDR3 bases are TGTGCCAGCAGCCCAGAGACAGTCTTAGGACCCCTCCACTTT. It yields the protein CASSPETVLGPLHF. The full variable domain, in which reference TRBV7-9 and TRBJ1-6 provide the parts outside the CDR3, is DTGVSQNPRHKITKRGQNVTFRCDPISEHNRLYWYRQTLGQGPEFLTYFQNEAQLEKSRLLSDRFSAERPKGSFSTLEIQRTEQGDSAMYLCASSPETVLGPLHFGNGTRLTVT.

The gene calls are TRBV6-5 and TRBJ1-3; D not certain. V lost 6 bases, J lost 0 bases, and 12 bases lay in between. There are 15 residues in the CDR3. Germline V CDR1 and CDR2: MNHEY, SVGAGI. CDR3 region: CASRWQDFSGNTIYF. The CDR3 nucleotides read TGTGCCAGCAGATGGCAGGACTTCTCTGGAAACACCATATATTTT.

This chain joins TRBV9 and TRBJ2-3; D gene ambiguous. Germline loops: CDR1 SGDLS, CDR2 YYNGEE. This CDR3 contains 15 residues. V dropped 0 bases and J dropped 0 bases, with 8 bases sitting between them. CDR3 sequence reads: CASSVVWSSTDTQYF. In DNA, the CDR3 is TGTGCCAGCAGCGTAGTCTGGAGTAGCACAGATACGCAGTATTTT.

The count of this clone is one. The chain combines TRBV4-3 with TRBJ2-7; D is ambiguous. The germline CDR1 and CDR2 sequences are LGHNA and YSLEER. CDR3 size: 13 residues. The V and J ends lost 0 bases and 6 bases respectively, with 9 bases between them. CDR3 in amino acids: CASSQDIPGEQYF. As DNA, the CDR3 is TGCGCCAGCAGCCAAGATATTCCAGGCGAGCAGTACTTC.

This clone is a singleton in its sample. This rearrangement joins TRBV28 to TRBJ1-2; 7 bases are a match to TRBD1. CDR1 and CDR2 (germline): MDHEN, SYDVKM. CDR3 length: 13 amino acids. Trimming cost V 5 bases and J 5 bases; bases outside gene matches: 5. CDR3 DNA sequence: TGTGCCAGCAGTACACAGGGGAGGTATGGCTACACCTTC. Amino acids: CASSTQGRYGYTF.

This clone was observed a single time. The V gene is TRBV4-1, the J gene TRBJ2-5; TRBD1 matches at 11 bases. Looked up from germline, CDR1 is MGHRA and CDR2 is YSYEKL. V dropped 4 bases and J dropped 3; count of bases not matched to a gene: 7. CDR3 length equals 16 residues. Written as DNA, the CDR3 is TGCGCCAGCAGCCGAAGACCGGGACAGGGGGAAGAGACCCAGTACTTC. This translates into CASSRRPGQGEETQYF.

The CDR3 region has the DNA TGTGCCAGCAGCTTAGTCGGAGGGGGCGGTGGAAACACCATATATTTT. Amino acid sequence: CASSLVGGGGGNTIYF. The genes are TRBV7-2 and TRBJ1-3; TRBD1 aligns across 7 bases. This CDR3 has 16 amino acids. Germline V gene sequence: CDR1 SGHTA, CDR2 FQGNSA. V lost 1 base to trimming and J lost 3 bases; unmatched junction nucleotides: 6.

Here the CDR3 reads CASSLGRVWAGELFF. The CDR3, as DNA: TGTGCCAGCAGCCTAGGCAGGGTCTGGGCCGGGGAGCTGTTTTTT. The rearrangement links TRBV7-9 to TRBJ2-2, with a weak D call TRBD1 (5 bases). CDR1 and CDR2 (germline): SEHNR, FQNEAQ (reference sequence). There are 15 residues in the CDR3. Trimming took off 5 bases at V and 6 bases at J, with 16 bases between the two ends.

The J gene is TRBJ2-5, the V gene TRBV7-9, with 8 bases lining up with TRBD2. CDR3 length equals 15 residues. Germline-derived CDR1 and CDR2 are SEHNR and FQNEAQ (reference sequence). With 2 bases clipped from V and 2 bases from J, the junction kept 4 bases outside the gene matches. The CDR3 DNA is TGTGCCAGCAGCTTAAGGGGACTAGAACAAGAGACCCAGTACTTC. Translating it yields CASSLRGLEQETQYF.

This chain joins TRBV7-3 and TRBJ2-7, with TRBD1 matching over 11 bases. V shed 5 bases, J shed 7 bases, and the junction held 10 bases outside the gene matches. CDR3 length: 15 residues. Germline V gene data show CDR1 as SGHTA and CDR2 as FQGTGA. CDR3 sequence: CASSPGQGAGVEQYF. In DNA, the CDR3 is TGTGCCAGCAGCCCTGGACAGGGGGCTGGTGTTGAGCAGTACTTC.

The V and J genes are TRBV5-4 and TRBJ2-7; 10 bases agree with TRBD1. The V gene end was trimmed by 6 bases and the J gene end by 2 bases; junction bases not matched to a gene: 5. The germline gives CDR1 SGHNT, CDR2 YYREEE (reference sequence). The CDR3 totals 14 residues. The CDR3 loop is CASNSGQGTYEQYF. In DNA form, the CDR3 reads TGTGCCAGCAACTCGGGACAGGGGACCTACGAGCAGTACTTC.

A single count supports this clone. The gene calls are TRBV18 and TRBJ1-1, with 10 positions matching TRBD1. The CDR3 covers 16 residues. V was clipped by 4 bases and J by 4 bases; unmatched bases: 9. Germline CDR1 reads KGHSH; CDR2 reads LQKENI. CDR3 nucleotide sequence: TGTGCCAGCTCACGGACAGGGGGTGCTGTGGGCACTGAAGCTTTCTTT. Encoded protein: CASSRTGGAVGTEAFF.